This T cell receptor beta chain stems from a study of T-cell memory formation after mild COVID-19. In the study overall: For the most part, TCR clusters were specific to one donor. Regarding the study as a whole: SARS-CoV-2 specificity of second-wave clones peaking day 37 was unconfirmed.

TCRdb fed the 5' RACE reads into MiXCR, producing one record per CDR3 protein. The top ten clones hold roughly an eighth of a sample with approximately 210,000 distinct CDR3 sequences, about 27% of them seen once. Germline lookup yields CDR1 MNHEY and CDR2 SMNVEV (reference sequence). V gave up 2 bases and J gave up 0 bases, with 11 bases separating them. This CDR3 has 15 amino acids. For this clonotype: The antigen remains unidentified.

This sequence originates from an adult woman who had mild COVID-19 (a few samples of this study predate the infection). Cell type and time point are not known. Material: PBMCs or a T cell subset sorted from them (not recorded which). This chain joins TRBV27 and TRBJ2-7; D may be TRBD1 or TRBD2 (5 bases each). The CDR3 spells CASSLTWGPSYEQYF. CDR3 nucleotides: TGTGCCAGCAGTTTAACGTGGGGACCCTCCTACGAGCAGTACTTC.